This TCR beta chain was recorded in a study of blood T cell repertoires in COVID-19. The germline V gene has CDR1 LGHNA and CDR2 YNFKEQ. V dropped 1 base and J dropped 5 bases, with 9 bases sitting between them. There are 14 residues in the CDR3. This study enrolled people aged 18 to 89 from about two dozen US geographic areas. Cohort 3 donors were reported recovered after two negative PCRs, clearance, or symptom resolution. Produced via immunoSEQ multiplex PCR; TCRdb's table is partial and in-frame only. The sample has about 320,000 clones, over 75% seen once. This clone was found once. This chain uses TRBV4-2 with TRBJ2-1; possibly TRBD2 for D (6 bases). What was sequenced was PBMCs or T cells enriched from blood (not recorded which). The receptor was derived from a woman aged 18-35 years who had recovered from COVID-19. The CDR3 region is CASSQGLDHNEQFF. The CDR3 region has the DNA TGTGCCAGCAGCCAAGGACTAGACCACAATGAGCAGTTCTTC.